A single sample is the source of the 19 T cell receptor beta chains below, sequenced in a study of blood T cell repertoires in COVID-19. The assay was immunoSEQ multiplex PCR, and TCRdb's table has in-frame clones only and misses some. This table has about 98,000 clones, 86% appearing once. The sample was peripheral blood. The receptors come from a man aged 45-65 years with acute or convalescent COVID-19.

This clone was seen only once. This chain connects TRBV6-4 to TRBJ2-2; D not certain. The germline V gene has CDR1 MRHNA and CDR2 SNTAGT. Deletions cut 4 bases from V and 6 bases from J, with 9 bases between. CDR3 length equals 13 residues. The CDR3 is CASSVLPAGELFF. The CDR3 DNA follows: TGTGCCAGCAGTGTTCTCCCCGCCGGGGAGCTGTTTTTT.

The chain combines TRBV30 with TRBJ1-2, with a possible D match to TRBD1 (6 bases). Germline V lookup: CDR1 GTSNPN, CDR2 SVGIG (reference sequence). CDR3 length: 14 residues. With 2 bases removed from V and 6 bases from J, the gap between germline ends came to 16 bases. The CDR3 is CAWSLAGGLNGYTF. In DNA, the CDR3 is TGTGCCTGGAGTCTGGCCGGGGGGCTAAATGGCTACACCTTC.

V is TRBV4-1 and J is TRBJ2-7; 10 nucleotides line up with TRBD2. This CDR3 is 15 amino acids long. Germline V gives CDR1 MGHRA, CDR2 YSYEKL. V was pared by 3 bases and J by 4 bases, with 6 bases of the junction left unmatched. The chain's CDR3 is CASSQSLAGAYEQYF. The CDR3 DNA sequence: TGCGCCAGCAGCCAGAGCCTAGCGGGAGCGTACGAGCAGTACTTC.

V is TRBV6-5 and J is TRBJ2-7; TRBD2 aligns across 8 bases. The trim removed 10 bases at V and 4 bases at J, leaving 9 bases unmatched. This CDR3 has 13 residues. Looked up from germline, CDR1 is MNHEY and CDR2 is SVGAGI. The CDR3 bases are TGTGCCACCGGGGGGGGGACCAGGTACGAGCAGTACTTC. Translation gives CATGGGTRYEQYF.

This chain joins TRBV6-5 and TRBJ1-6; 7 bases line up with TRBD1. The length of the CDR3 is 14 residues. Germline V gene data show CDR1 as MNHEY and CDR2 as SVGAGI. The V and J ends lost 2 bases and 9 bases, in that order; junction bases with no gene match: 4. CDR3 nucleotide sequence: TGTGCCAGCAGTTACCTCACAGGGGTTTCACCCCTCCACTTT. Amino acids: CASSYLTGVSPLHF.

The chain is built from TRBV27 and TRBJ2-1; D possibly corresponds to TRBD1 (5 bases). CDR1 and CDR2 (germline): MNHEY, SMNVEV (reference sequence). Deletions cut 5 bases from V and 6 bases from J, with 11 bases between. There are 13 residues in the CDR3. The CDR3 DNA sequence: TGTGCCAGCAGTATAATAGGGGTCAATGAGCAGTTCTTC. Residues: CASSIIGVNEQFF.

This rearrangement joins TRBV29-1 to TRBJ1-3; D call uncertain. The ends were cut back, 4 bases at V and 3 bases at J, with 4 bases in the middle. CDR1 is SQVTM, CDR2 ANQGSEA, per germline. This CDR3 contains 11 residues. The CDR3 DNA reads TGCAGCGTTGGAGGTGGAAACACCATATATTTT. It is translated as CSVGGGNTIYF.

This clone was detected only once. V and J are TRBV19 and TRBJ1-2, with 8 bases aligning to TRBD1. Trimming at V came to 6 bases and at J to 6 bases, leaving 18 bases not matched to a gene. Germline CDR1 and CDR2: LNHDA and SQIVND (reference sequence). This CDR3 is built from 17 residues. The CDR3 loop is CASSLRADRVEVHGYTF. CDR3 coding DNA: TGTGCCAGTAGCCTCCGCGCGGACAGGGTTGAGGTGCATGGCTACACCTTC.

The V gene is TRBV4-1, the J gene TRBJ1-4; D not certain. The CDR3 is made up of 16 amino acids. Germline-derived CDR1 and CDR2 are MGHRA and YSYEKL. The ends were cut back, 0 bases at V and 5 bases at J, with 13 bases in the middle. CDR3 loop: CASSQDNSSDNEKLFF. Here the CDR3 DNA reads TGCGCCAGCAGCCAAGACAACAGTTCCGACAATGAAAAACTGTTTTTT.

The V and J genes are TRBV28 and TRBJ1-2; 8 nucleotides line up with TRBD1. Trimming at V came to 8 bases and at J to 5 bases, leaving 10 bases not matched to a gene. This CDR3 has 14 amino acids. The V gene's germline CDR1 is MDHEN and CDR2 SYDVKM. As DNA, the CDR3 is TGTGCCAGCTATCACGAGGACAGGGAGTATGGCTACACCTTC. Translation gives CASYHEDREYGYTF.

The CDR3 region has the DNA TGTGCCAGCAATCTAGAGGCCCTTTGGGAGCAGTACTTC. Amino acids: CASNLEALWEQYF. This chain connects TRBV6-5 to TRBJ2-7; D uncertain. Deletions cut 7 bases from V and 7 bases from J, with 17 bases between. Germline assignment: CDR1 MNHEY and CDR2 SVGAGI. The CDR3 has 13 amino acids.

The sample holds a few counts of this clone. This chain connects TRBV2 to TRBJ1-2, with TRBD1 as a possible D gene (6 bases). The V gene's germline CDR1 is SNHLY and CDR2 FYNNEI. Trimming stripped 6 bases from V and 5 bases from J, with 19 bases between. The CDR3 covers 15 residues. DNA of the CDR3: TGTGCCAGCAGGGCATCTGGGACACTACTTTATGGCTACACCTTC. As protein: CASRASGTLLYGYTF.

V gene TRBV3-1 (or the pseudogene TRBV3-2) combines with J gene TRBJ1-1; D is ambiguous. Deletions cut 0 bases from V and 5 bases from J, with 10 bases between. CDR3 length equals 14 residues. The germline V gene has CDR1 LGHDT and CDR2 YNNKEL (reference sequence). The DNA for the CDR3 is TGTGCCAGCAGCCAAGATCCGGGAGGAACTGAAGCTTTCTTT. Encoded protein: CASSQDPGGTEAFF.

The J gene is TRBJ2-2, the V gene TRBV5-6; TRBD1 matches at 8 bases. This CDR3 comprises 14 residues. Losses at the gene ends were 6 bases for V and 5 bases for J; bases not matched to a gene: 6. From germline, CDR1 is SGHDT and CDR2 YYEEEE. The CDR3 sequence is CASNGQGRTGELFF. In nucleotides, the CDR3 is TGTGCCAGCAACGGACAGGGTAGGACCGGGGAGCTGTTTTTT.

This clone was counted once. The chain links TRBV6-5 to TRBJ1-2, with D uncertain. The V and J ends lost 2 bases and 3 bases respectively, with 13 bases between them. The CDR3 contains 15 residues. Germline loops: CDR1 MNHEY, CDR2 SVGAGI. The CDR3 DNA reads TGTGCCAGCAGTTACGGGCCAGGAGGGTACTATGGCTACACCTTC. The encoded protein is CASSYGPGGYYGYTF.

This chain joins TRBV7-8 and TRBJ1-5; 8 nucleotides align to TRBD1. Trimming at V came to 4 bases and at J to 6 bases, leaving 8 bases not matched to a gene. CDR1 and CDR2 (germline): SGHVS, FQNEAQ. This CDR3 is built from 15 residues. The DNA of the CDR3 is TGTGCCAGCAGCTACAACGGCAGGGGGCCTCAGCCCCAGCATTTT. Its protein is CASSYNGRGPQPQHF.

The V call is TRBV7-8, the J call TRBJ1-1; D gene unclear. There are 15 residues in the CDR3. With 2 bases removed from V and 6 bases from J, the gap between germline ends came to 16 bases. CDR1 and CDR2 from the germline V gene are SGHVS and FQNEAQ. The CDR3 DNA sequence: TGTGCCAGCAGCTTATCCGGAGATGGTCTCTCTGAAGCTTTCTTT. Protein sequence: CASSLSGDGLSEAFF.

This clone has just one count. DNA of the CDR3: TGCGCCAGCAGCGTTAAAGACAGGGGCGGCTACACCTTC. Protein sequence: CASSVKDRGGYTF. V and J are TRBV5-1 and TRBJ1-2, with 8 nucleotides matching TRBD1. This CDR3 has 13 residues. V trimming: 4 bases; J trimming: 8 bases; junction bases outside the gene matches: 7. Germline CDR1 and CDR2: SGHRS and YFSETQ.

The V gene is TRBV2, the J gene TRBJ1-4; a weak D match, TRBD1 (5 bases). The CDR3 has 15 amino acids. V lost 11 bases, J lost 2 bases, and 18 bases lay in between. Per the germline V gene, CDR1 is SNHLY and CDR2 is FYNNEI. The CDR3 protein is CAGSRRGATNEKLFF. CDR3 bases: TGTGCCGGGTCTCGGAGGGGTGCTACTAATGAAAAACTGTTTTTT.